Following are 15 T cell receptor beta chains from one sample sequenced in a study of blood T cell repertoires in COVID-19. TCRdb's copy holds only in-frame clones and misses some; the assay was immunoSEQ multiplex PCR. The repertoire consists of 84,000 or so clones, with around 90% occurring once and the leading ten covering approximately 7.4%. The specimen sequenced was peripheral blood. The receptor source for this set is a man aged 70 or older with acute or convalescent COVID-19.

The rearrangement links TRBV29-1 to TRBJ2-7; the D gene is possibly TRBD1 (6 bases). The CDR3 covers 15 residues. Germline CDR1 reads SQVTM; CDR2 reads ANQGSEA. The V end was cut by 7 bases, the J end by 6 bases, with 25 bases between. The CDR3: CSAGRGGFPTGEQYF. The CDR3 DNA sequence: TGCAGCGCCGGACGGGGTGGCTTCCCGACAGGCGAGCAGTACTTC.

The rearrangement links TRBV6-5 to TRBJ1-6; D remains unclear. This CDR3 comprises 16 residues. V was trimmed by 2 bases and J by 4 bases, leaving 12 bases between them. Germline V lookup: CDR1 MNHEY, CDR2 SVGAGI. The CDR3 protein is CASSYILQLYNSPLHF. CDR3 sequence (DNA): TGTGCCAGCAGTTACATATTACAGCTTTATAATTCACCCCTCCACTTT.

This sequence joins TRBV5-4 and TRBJ1-2, with D maybe TRBD1 (6 bases). CDR1 and CDR2 (germline): SGHNT, YYREEE (reference sequence). The V and J ends lost 3 bases and 4 bases respectively, with 16 bases between them. This CDR3 contains 15 residues. In nucleotides, the CDR3 is TGTGCCAGCAGCTCACCGGGACAACTTCCCTATGGCTACACCTTC. It encodes CASSSPGQLPYGYTF.

This chain uses TRBV9 with TRBJ2-1, with 9 positions matching TRBD2. The germline V gene encodes CDR1 SGDLS and CDR2 YYNGEE. The length of the CDR3 is 15 residues. V was pared by 0 bases and J by 9 bases, with 7 bases of the junction left unmatched. The CDR3 reads CASSVASGTSPEQFF. CDR3 DNA sequence: TGTGCCAGCAGCGTAGCTTCAGGGACTAGCCCTGAGCAGTTCTTC.

The chain is built from TRBV9 and TRBJ2-7, with D uncertain. The CDR3 contains 11 residues. CDR1 SGDLS and CDR2 YYNGEE come from the germline V gene. V gave up 4 bases and J gave up 6 bases, with 8 bases separating them. As DNA, the CDR3 is TGTGCCAGCAGCCCCCGCGGCGAGCAGTACTTC. Encoded protein: CASSPRGEQYF.

This chain uses TRBV18 with TRBJ2-3; D gene ambiguous. V was cut by 1 base and J by 0 bases, with 14 bases left in between. CDR1 and CDR2 from the germline V gene are KGHSH and LQKENI. The CDR3 extends over 17 amino acids. The CDR3, as DNA: TGTGCCAGCTCACCACTCGTAGGCAGAGCGAGCACAGATACGCAGTATTTT. Translating it yields CASSPLVGRASTDTQYF. The full variable domain, rest sourced from reference TRBV18 and TRBJ2-3, is NAGVMQNPRHLVRRRGQEARLRCSPMKGHSHVYWYRQLPEEGLKFMVYLQKENIIDESGMPKERFSAEFPKEGPSILRIQQVVRGDSAAYFCASSPLVGRASTDTQYFGPGTRLTVL.

The V gene is TRBV7-3, the J gene TRBJ1-1; no definite D call. CDR1 is SGHTA and CDR2 is FQGTGA in the germline V gene. There are 13 residues in the CDR3. V gave up 5 bases and J gave up 1 base, with 8 bases separating them. CDR3 nucleotides: TGTGCCAGCAGCGAAACAAGGAACACTGAAGCTTTCTTT. Amino acid sequence: CASSETRNTEAFF.

CDR3: CASSSGPTGRAQHF. In DNA, the CDR3 is TGTGCCAGCAGCTCAGGTCCAACAGGGAGAGCCCAGCATTTT. V and J are TRBV5-5 and TRBJ1-5, with D perhaps matching TRBD1 (6 bases). CDR3 length equals 14 residues. With 3 bases removed from V and 11 bases from J, the gap between germline ends came to 18 bases. Germline V lookup: CDR1 SGHKS, CDR2 YYEKEE (reference sequence).

This chain joins TRBV24-1 and TRBJ2-2; TRBD1 matches 7 bases. The CDR3 spans 18 residues. J gave up 2 bases and V 4 bases, and 12 bases lay outside the gene matches. Germline V gives CDR1 KGHDR, CDR2 SFDVKD. The CDR3 reads CATSDQGQRKGNTGELFF. Written as DNA, the CDR3 is TGTGCCACCAGTGACCAGGGACAGAGAAAGGGCAACACCGGGGAGCTGTTTTTT.

This chain links TRBV28 with TRBJ1-2; D unclear. The CDR3 sequence is 12 residues long. Per germline, CDR1 MDHEN and CDR2 SYDVKM. V lost 5 bases and J lost 4, with 8 bases in between. CDR3 bases: TGTGCCAGCAGTCCCGGTTCCTATGGCTACACCTTC. Its protein is CASSPGSYGYTF.

The rearrangement joins TRBV7-9 to TRBJ2-1; D remains unclear. The germline V gene has CDR1 SEHNR and CDR2 FQNEAQ (reference sequence). The V end was cut by 1 base, the J end by 2 bases, with 6 bases between. CDR3 length: 14 amino acids. CDR3 sequence: CASSLGAAYNEQFF. CDR3 coding DNA: TGTGCCAGCAGCTTAGGGGCAGCCTACAATGAGCAGTTCTTC.

The chain uses TRBV9 and TRBJ1-3; 7 positions agree with TRBD1. Germline trimming cut 0 bases from V and 5 bases from J; bases unmatched to any gene: 8. CDR1 and CDR2 from the germline V gene are SGDLS and YYNGEE. The CDR3 has 16 amino acids. As DNA, the CDR3 is TGTGCCAGCAGCGTAGAAGACAGGGCGCCCAGAAACACCATATATTTT. Translated, it gives CASSVEDRAPRNTIYF.

This sequence joins TRBV7-8 and TRBJ1-6; maybe TRBD1 (6 bases). Per the germline V gene, CDR1 is SGHVS and CDR2 is FQNEAQ. Trimming cost V 2 bases and J 0 bases, with 17 bases left between them. This CDR3 has 19 residues. CDR3 sequence: CASSLFDRSKSSYNSPLHF. The CDR3 nucleotides read TGTGCCAGCAGCTTATTCGACAGGAGTAAAAGCTCCTATAATTCACCCCTCCACTTT.

This chain joins TRBV12-3 or TRBV12-4 and TRBJ1-2, with D unresolved. The CDR3 length is 13 residues. V was pared by 6 bases and J by 7 bases, with 15 bases between. The CDR3 sequence is CASSSDYPPGYTF. In nucleotides, the CDR3 is TGTGCCAGCAGCTCGGACTATCCCCCTGGCTACACCTTC.

The gene calls are TRBV19 and TRBJ2-2; 9 bases match TRBD1. The germline V gene encodes CDR1 LNHDA and CDR2 SQIVND (reference sequence). The CDR3 runs 14 residues. J lost 4 bases, V lost 10 bases, and 7 bases had no gene match. The chain's CDR3 is CATAPGQGTGELFF. DNA of the CDR3: TGTGCCACTGCCCCGGGACAGGGCACCGGGGAGCTGTTTTTT.